Following are 28 T cell receptor beta chains from one sample sequenced in a study of T-cell memory formation after mild COVID-19. TCRdb reprocessed the 5' RACE reads with MiXCR, giving one entry per CDR3 protein. This table has under 200,000 distinct CDR3 sequences, 11% appearing once. Input material: PBMCs or a T cell subset sorted from them (not recorded which). The receptors come from a man aged 18 to 30 who had mild COVID-19 (a few samples of this study predate the infection). Cell type and time point are not known.

In this sample, this clonotype turned up a few times. The chain has TRBV11-2 and TRBJ2-5; the D call may be TRBD1 or TRBD2 (5 bases each). Trimming removed 6 bases at V and 5 bases at J, with 13 bases between. There are 13 residues in the CDR3. In germline, CDR1 is SGHAT, CDR2 FQNNGV. As DNA, the CDR3 is TGTGCCAGCAGATCGGCGTGGGGGGAGACCCAGTACTTC. Protein: CASRSAWGETQYF.

The chain is built from TRBV5-1 and TRBJ1-1, with 7 nucleotides matching TRBD1. The germline CDR1 and CDR2 sequences are SGHRS and YFSETQ. The J segment lost 11 bases and the V segment lost 3 bases, leaving 10 bases of the junction unmatched. The CDR3 contains 13 residues. As DNA, the CDR3 is TGCGCCAGCAGCTATTGGGACAGCCGTGGGGCTTTCTTT. It encodes CASSYWDSRGAFF.

This clonotype was seen only a few times. J is TRBJ2-1 and V is TRBV28; D not resolved. Trimming stripped 5 bases from V and 7 bases from J, with 9 bases between. This CDR3 has 12 residues. In germline, CDR1 is MDHEN, CDR2 SYDVKM. CDR3 sequence: CASSLSWNEQFF. The CDR3 nucleotides read TGTGCCAGCAGTCTGTCGTGGAATGAGCAGTTCTTC. The full variable domain, with the rest looked up from reference TRBV28 and TRBJ2-1, is DVKVTQSSRYLVKRTGEKVFLECVQDMDHENMFWYRQDPGLGLRLIYFSYDVKMKEKGDIPEGYSVSREKKERFSLILESASTNQTSMYLCASSLSWNEQFFGPGTRLTVL.

In its sample, this clonotype was seen a few times. This chain links TRBV12-3 or TRBV12-4 with TRBJ2-7; TRBD1 agrees at 10 bases. The V segment lost 5 bases and the J segment 8 bases; nucleotides outside the gene matches: 6. The CDR3 runs 13 residues. CDR3 residues: CASSLGDRGKQYF. The DNA for the CDR3 is TGTGCCAGCAGTCTCGGGGACAGGGGAAAGCAGTACTTC.

The chain uses TRBV4-1 and TRBJ2-5; D could derive from TRBD1 or TRBD2 (7 bases each). CDR1 and CDR2 (germline): MGHRA, YSYEKL. V was clipped by 4 bases and J by 3 bases, with 12 bases between them. The CDR3 consists of 14 residues. CDR3 DNA: TGCGCCAGCAGCCCAGGGGGAGGGAAAGAGACCCAGTACTTC. Encoded protein: CASSPGGGKETQYF.

This clonotype turned up a few times. The CDR3 DNA is TGTGCCAGTAGTCCGCAGGCCGATGGCTACACCTTC. Translated: CASSPQADGYTF. The chain couples TRBV19 to TRBJ1-2; D gene unclear. Germline assignment: CDR1 LNHDA and CDR2 SQIVND (reference sequence). The ends were cut back, 5 bases at V and 6 bases at J, with 10 bases in the middle. CDR3 length: 12 amino acids.

This clonotype was counted between two and nine times. This chain joins TRBV19 and TRBJ2-1; 8 nucleotides align to TRBD1. V trimming: 6 bases; J trimming: 2 bases; junction bases outside the gene matches: 9. The germline gives CDR1 LNHDA, CDR2 SQIVND (reference sequence). This CDR3 spans 16 amino acids. The CDR3 DNA reads TGTGCCAGTAGCCGTAGACAGGGGACGACCTACAATGAGCAGTTCTTC. This translates into CASSRRQGTTYNEQFF.

This clonotype was counted ten times or more. The V call is TRBV7-2, the J call TRBJ2-5; D possibly uses TRBD1 or TRBD2 (6 bases each). Germline V gene data show CDR1 as SGHTA and CDR2 as FQGNSA. The CDR3 runs 16 residues. Trimming took 3 bases from V and 2 from J, leaving 16 bases between them. The CDR3 nucleotides read TGTGCCAGCAGCTTTAATGGGGGGCGGAAACAAGAGACCCAGTACTTC. This encodes CASSFNGGRKQETQYF.

The chain carries TRBV5-1 and TRBJ1-2, with 11 bases identical to TRBD1. The CDR3 runs to 14 residues. Germline CDR1 and CDR2: SGHRS and YFSETQ. With 2 bases clipped from V and 7 bases from J, the junction kept 4 bases outside the gene matches. CDR3 bases: TGCGCCAGCAGCTTAACTGGACAGGGGGCTGGCTACACCTTC. This gives the protein CASSLTGQGAGYTF. The variable domain in full, with the rest retrieved from reference TRBV5-1 and TRBJ1-2, is KAGVTQTPRYLIKTRGQQVTLSCSPISGHRSVSWYQQTPGQGLQFLFEYFSETQRNKGNFPGRFSGRQFSNSRSEMNVSTLELGDSALYLCASSLTGQGAGYTFGSGTRLTVV.

CDR3 sequence reads: CASSPGSSTDTQYF. The DNA of the CDR3 is TGTGCCAGCAGCCCAGGGTCTAGCACAGATACGCAGTATTTT. The V gene is TRBV7-2, the J gene TRBJ2-3, with D possibly being TRBD1 (5 bases). Germline loops: CDR1 SGHTA, CDR2 FQGNSA. V lost 5 bases to trimming and J lost 0 bases, with 9 bases between them. There are 14 residues in the CDR3.

This clonotype was observed at least ten times. This chain joins TRBV7-9 and TRBJ2-1; the D call may be TRBD1 or TRBD2 (6 bases each). Trimming shortened V by 2 bases and J by 0 bases, and 11 bases separated the two germline ends. This CDR3 region has 16 residues. Germline assignment: CDR1 SEHNR and CDR2 FQNEAQ (reference sequence). This chain's CDR3 is CASSLSGGSSYNEQFF. The CDR3 nucleotides read TGTGCCAGCAGCTTATCCGGGGGCAGCTCCTACAATGAGCAGTTCTTC.

The rearrangement joins TRBV5-1 to TRBJ1-2; unclear D gene. There are 14 residues in the CDR3. Trimming pared 0 bases from V and 1 base from J, leaving 7 bases between. CDR1 and CDR2 from the germline V gene are SGHRS and YFSETQ. In DNA, the CDR3 is TGCGCCAGCAGCTTGGCGGGAGATAACTATGGCTACACCTTC. Translated: CASSLAGDNYGYTF.

This clonotype occurred a few times. V and J are TRBV5-1 and TRBJ2-2; D is unclear. CDR3 length: 13 residues. Germline assignment: CDR1 SGHRS and CDR2 YFSETQ. Trimming removed 2 bases at V and 7 bases at J, with 9 bases between. CDR3 sequence: CASSFGSLGELFF. In nucleotides, the CDR3 is TGCGCCAGCAGCTTCGGGTCCCTCGGGGAGCTGTTTTTT. The full variable domain, its missing parts supplied by reference TRBV5-1 and TRBJ2-2, is KAGVTQTPRYLIKTRGQQVTLSCSPISGHRSVSWYQQTPGQGLQFLFEYFSETQRNKGNFPGRFSGRQFSNSRSEMNVSTLELGDSALYLCASSFGSLGELFFGEGSRLTVL.

This clonotype turned up a few times. V and J are TRBV5-8 and TRBJ2-6; TRBD1 might be the D (5 bases). The V gene lost 1 base and the J gene lost 5 bases, with 13 bases spanning the gap. The CDR3 length is 16 residues. Germline V gene lookup returns CDR1 SGHTS and CDR2 YDEGEE. CDR3: CASSLWGSVRANVLTF. In DNA form, the CDR3 reads TGTGCCAGCAGCTTGTGGGGCTCTGTTAGGGCCAACGTCCTGACTTTC.

The chain carries TRBV7-9 and TRBJ2-7, with TRBD1 matching over 9 bases. Germline CDR1 SEHNR, CDR2 FQNEAQ (reference sequence). The CDR3 consists of 14 residues. Trimming removed 3 bases from V and 2 bases from J; junction bases left unmatched: 2. This chain's CDR3 is CASSLGQGTYEQYV. The DNA of the CDR3 is TGTGCCAGCAGCTTGGGACAGGGAACCTACGAGCAGTACGTC.

The chain uses TRBV7-2 and TRBJ2-7; a weak D match, TRBD2 (6 bases). The CDR3 is 14 residues long. V lost 1 base to trimming and J lost 5 bases, with 12 bases between them. The germline V gene has CDR1 SGHTA and CDR2 FQGNSA. CDR3 protein: CASSLGGVVDEQYV. CDR3 DNA: TGTGCCAGCAGCTTAGGCGGGGTAGTCGACGAGCAGTACGTC.

This clonotype was observed a handful of times. The chain carries TRBV19 and TRBJ1-2, with a weak D call TRBD1 (5 bases). This CDR3 comprises 13 residues. Germline V CDR1 and CDR2: LNHDA, SQIVND (reference sequence). With 5 bases removed from V and 4 bases from J, the gap between germline ends came to 11 bases. CDR3 nucleotide sequence: TGTGCCAGTAGTCCGGGACTGGGCTATGGCTACACCTTC. It encodes CASSPGLGYGYTF.

The rearrangement joins TRBV20-1 to TRBJ1-1; D is unresolved. The germline CDR1 and CDR2 sequences are DFQATT and SNEGSKA (reference sequence). The CDR3 is 14 amino acids. DNA of the CDR3: TGCATCATCGCCACCTACCGTCCGAACACTGAAGCTTTCTTT. Encoded protein: CIIATYRPNTEAFF.

This chain joins TRBV9 and TRBJ1-2; D gene ambiguous. CDR3 length equals 15 residues. V was cut by 4 bases and J by 6 bases, with 19 bases left in between. Germline lookup yields CDR1 SGDLS and CDR2 YYNGEE. The CDR3 loop is CASSPRRVVDDGYTF. Here the CDR3 DNA reads TGTGCCAGCAGCCCGAGGCGAGTCGTCGATGATGGCTACACCTTC.

This clonotype was recorded at least ten times. The chain links TRBV20-1 to TRBJ2-5; no clear D. Germline CDR1 is DFQATT and CDR2 is SNEGSKA (reference sequence). The CDR3 sequence is 11 residues long. V lost 1 base to trimming and J lost 5 bases, with 5 bases between them. This CDR3 reads CSARGPETQYF. DNA of the CDR3: TGCAGTGCTAGAGGTCCGGAGACCCAGTACTTC.

This clonotype was detected many times. This sequence joins TRBV20-1 and TRBJ1-1; D gene uncertain. The CDR3 runs 9 residues. Germline values: CDR1 DFQATT, CDR2 SNEGSKA (reference sequence). DNA of the CDR3: TGCACGACCTCCCCTGGCGCTTTCTTT. Its protein product is CTTSPGAFF.

At least ten counts were recorded for this clonotype. DNA for the CDR3: TGCGCCAGCAGCCATCTATCCGGGACAGGGGACGAAAAACTGTTTTTT. Amino acid sequence: CASSHLSGTGDEKLFF. The chain joins TRBV4-3 to TRBJ1-4; the match to TRBD1 covers 10 bases. V lost 3 bases to trimming and J lost 8 bases; unmatched junction nucleotides: 9. This CDR3 has 16 amino acids. CDR1 and CDR2 (germline): LGHNA, YSLEER.

This clonotype was detected only once. V is TRBV9 and J is TRBJ2-1; possibly TRBD1 or TRBD2 for D (5 bases each). Germline assignment: CDR1 SGDLS and CDR2 YYNGEE. This CDR3 spans 14 amino acids. Trimming left V 0 bases short and J 7 bases short, with 11 bases between. The chain's CDR3 is CASSVAWGRNEQFF. CDR3 DNA: TGTGCCAGCAGCGTAGCGTGGGGACGGAATGAGCAGTTCTTC.

This clonotype was found many times. The chain combines TRBV29-1 with TRBJ1-5, with D possibly matching TRBD1 (5 bases). The germline gives CDR1 SQVTM, CDR2 ANQGSEA. V shed 4 bases and J shed 4 bases, with 5 bases lying between them. This CDR3 has 11 amino acids. The CDR3 region has the DNA TGCAGCGTTGGGGGGAATCAGCCCCAGCATTTT. Protein: CSVGGNQPQHF.

This clonotype was seen a handful of times. CDR3 residues: CASSQGRGGYNEQFF. Here the CDR3 DNA reads TGCGCCAGCAGCCAAGGGCGGGGGGGCTACAATGAGCAGTTCTTC. The V and J genes are TRBV4-3 and TRBJ2-1, with TRBD2 matching 9 bases. The germline V gene encodes CDR1 LGHNA and CDR2 YSLEER. This CDR3 has 15 amino acids. V was pared by 1 base and J by 3 bases, with 1 base of the junction left unmatched.

The CDR3 DNA is TGTGCCAGCAGTTTACACGGCTCTGGAAACACCATATATTTT. This codes for CASSLHGSGNTIYF. The J gene is TRBJ1-3, the V gene TRBV12-3 or TRBV12-4; D unclear. The CDR3 loop spans 14 amino acids. V was shortened by 2 bases and J by 0 bases, with 5 bases between the two germline ends.

A few counts support this clonotype. The chain carries TRBV9 and TRBJ2-7, with 10 bases that match TRBD1. The CDR3 contains 13 residues. From germline, CDR1 is SGDLS and CDR2 YYNGEE. V was pared by 3 bases and J by 11 bases, with 8 bases of the junction left unmatched. The CDR3 protein is CASSGLVGQGKYF. The CDR3 DNA is TGTGCCAGCAGCGGCCTAGTGGGACAGGGGAAGTACTTC.

This clonotype was found many times. The V gene is TRBV7-2, the J gene TRBJ1-2, with TRBD1 matching over 7 bases. The germline V gene has CDR1 SGHTA and CDR2 FQGNSA. This CDR3 has 21 residues. Trimming cost V 3 bases and J 7 bases; bases outside gene matches: 29. The CDR3 bases are TGTGCCAGCAGCTTGGTTTCGTTGGGCAGATTTTTGACAGGGCCTGGGGGTGGCTACACCTTC. Its protein is CASSLVSLGRFLTGPGGGYTF. Filled out from reference TRBV7-2 and TRBJ1-2, the complete variable domain reads GAGVSQSPSNKVTEKGKDVELRCDPISGHTALYWYRQSLGQGLEFLIYFQGNSAPDKSGLPSDRFSAERTGGSVSTLTIQRTQQEDSAVYLCASSLVSLGRFLTGPGGGYTFGSGTRLTVV.